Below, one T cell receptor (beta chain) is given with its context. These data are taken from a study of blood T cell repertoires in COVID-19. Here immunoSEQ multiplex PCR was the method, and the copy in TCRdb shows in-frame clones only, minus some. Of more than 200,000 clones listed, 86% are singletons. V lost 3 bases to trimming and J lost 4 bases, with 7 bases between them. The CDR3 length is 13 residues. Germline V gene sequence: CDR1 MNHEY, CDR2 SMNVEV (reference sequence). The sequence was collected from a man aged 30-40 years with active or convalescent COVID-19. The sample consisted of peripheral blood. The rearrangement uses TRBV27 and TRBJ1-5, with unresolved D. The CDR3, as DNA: TGTGCCAGCAGTTTTTTCAGAAATCAGCCCCAGCATTTT. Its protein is CASSFFRNQPQHF.